Each of the 29 T cell receptor beta chains below was sequenced from the same sample in a study of blood T cells in healthy people across ages. The authors ran a second PCR of about 6 to 11 cycles using a sample-barcoded 5' primer and a J-beta primer mix. TCRdb passed the 5' RACE reads through MiXCR, listing each CDR3 protein once. This sample has roughly 800,000 distinct CDR3 sequences, with roughly 25% found just once. A further study also used this sample, focusing on T cells of mothers and their children.

The source material was blood. Receptors originate from a boy aged 10-17 years in good health.

This clonotype was counted once. V gene TRBV6-5 combines with J gene TRBJ2-5, with unresolved D. The J call may be wrong; the DNA end is better matched by TRBJ2-7. From germline, CDR1 is MNHEY and CDR2 SVGAGI. The CDR3 is made up of 15 amino acids. CDR3 bases: TGTGCCAGCAGTTACCATGGTTTGAGGTACTACGAGCAGTACTTC. Its translation: CASSYHGLRYYEQYF.

This clonotype was counted only a few times. The chain carries TRBV4-1 and TRBJ2-1; 10 nucleotides match TRBD2. The CDR3 sequence is 15 residues long. V lost 0 bases and J lost 10; bases outside the gene matches: 6. Germline loops: CDR1 MGHRA, CDR2 YSYEKL. The CDR3 loop is CASSQEPGLAIEQFF. CDR3 in DNA: TGCGCCAGCAGCCAAGAACCGGGACTAGCGATCGAGCAGTTCTTC.

CDR3 region: CSASPSRVRSYEQYF. CDR3 nucleotide sequence: TGCAGTGCTAGCCCGAGCAGGGTTAGGTCCTACGAGCAGTACTTC. This chain links TRBV20-1 with TRBJ2-7; weak D call: TRBD1 (5 bases). The CDR3 contains 15 residues. Trimming removed 3 bases at V and 1 base at J, with 16 bases between. Germline V gene lookup returns CDR1 DFQATT and CDR2 SNEGSKA (reference sequence).

This clonotype was seen a few times. The chain recombines TRBV5-1 with TRBJ1-6; D is uncertain. V shed 2 bases and J shed 0 bases, with 12 bases lying between them. From germline, CDR1 is SGHRS and CDR2 YFSETQ. The CDR3 is made up of 17 amino acids. CDR3 in DNA: TGCGCCAGCAGCTTTACCACACAAAGCTCCTATAATTCACCCCTCCACTTT. Amino acids: CASSFTTQSSYNSPLHF.

This clonotype was detected a few times. The chain carries TRBV7-6 and TRBJ2-2; D might be TRBD2 (5 bases). CDR1 and CDR2 (germline): SGHVS, FNYEAQ. This CDR3 region has 15 residues. V lost 5 bases and J 1 base, leaving 11 bases between the germline ends. This CDR3 is CASSRGPGNTGELFF. In nucleotides, the CDR3 is TGTGCCAGCAGCCGGGGTCCAGGGAACACCGGGGAGCTGTTTTTT.

The rearrangement uses TRBV9 and TRBJ1-1; perhaps TRBD1 as D (5 bases). The CDR3 spans 15 residues. Per the germline V gene, CDR1 is SGDLS and CDR2 is YYNGEE. The V and J ends lost 3 bases and 1 base respectively, with 13 bases between them. CDR3 residues: CASSAWGGANTEAFF. The DNA for the CDR3 is TGTGCCAGCAGCGCTTGGGGGGGAGCGAACACTGAAGCTTTCTTT.

This clonotype was seen only a few times. V is TRBV7-9 and J is TRBJ2-6, with D unresolved. Germline V gene data show CDR1 as SEHNR and CDR2 as FQNEAQ (reference sequence). V shed 8 bases and J shed 2 bases, with 13 bases lying between them. The CDR3 sequence is 15 residues long. CDR3 protein: CASAHLDPGANVLTF. The CDR3 bases are TGTGCCAGCGCTCATTTGGATCCTGGGGCCAACGTCCTGACTTTC.

This clonotype is a singleton in its sample. The chain has TRBV5-6 and TRBJ2-5; no clear D gene. The ends were cut back, 4 bases at V and 11 bases at J, with 15 bases in the middle. From germline, CDR1 is SGHDT and CDR2 YYEEEE. CDR3 length: 12 amino acids. DNA of the CDR3: TGTGCCAGCAGCATGAAGCGTTTTGAGCAGTACTTC. Its translation: CASSMKRFEQYF.

CDR3 amino acids: CASTPLPGQGLYGYTF. Here the CDR3 DNA reads TGTGCCAGCACCCCTCTTCCGGGACAGGGCCTCTATGGCTACACCTTC. The chain is built from TRBV7-9 and TRBJ1-2; the match to TRBD1 covers 9 bases. The germline CDR1 and CDR2 sequences are SEHNR and FQNEAQ (reference sequence). Trimming cost V 7 bases and J 4 bases; bases outside gene matches: 13. The CDR3 totals 16 residues.

J is TRBJ1-3 and V is TRBV5-1; weak D call: TRBD1 (6 bases). Germline loops: CDR1 SGHRS, CDR2 YFSETQ. The V and J ends lost 0 bases and 11 bases respectively, with 12 bases between them. CDR3 length: 13 amino acids. For the CDR3, the DNA is TGCGCCAGCAGCTTGGACCCAGGGGACGCCATATATTTT. Protein sequence: CASSLDPGDAIYF.

This clonotype was detected a few times. The rearrangement joins TRBV13 to TRBJ2-5; D not resolved. Trimming left V 0 bases short and J 4 bases short, with 6 bases between. Germline V gives CDR1 PRHDT, CDR2 FYEKMQ (reference sequence). The CDR3 sequence is 13 residues long. The CDR3 nucleotides read TGTGCCAGCAGCTTAGGGGAGTCAGAGACCCAGTACTTC. As protein: CASSLGESETQYF.

The CDR3 coding sequence is TGCGCCAGCAGCCAAGTCCAGGGTTCATATGAAAAACTGTTTTTT. Protein: CASSQVQGSYEKLFF. The rearrangement joins TRBV4-1 to TRBJ1-4, with TRBD1 as a possible D gene (5 bases). V was cut by 1 base and J by 6 bases, with 12 bases left in between. The CDR3 loop spans 15 amino acids. Germline V gives CDR1 MGHRA, CDR2 YSYEKL.

The V and J genes are TRBV29-1 and TRBJ2-5; 7 nucleotides match TRBD1. The J call is uncertain, as TRBJ2-1 better fits the DNA end. CDR3 length: 12 amino acids. Germline values: CDR1 SQVTM, CDR2 ANQGSEA. Written as DNA, the CDR3 is TGCAGCGTGCCGGGACAGATCAATGAGCAGTTCTTC. It encodes CSVPGQINEQFF.

The table lists this clonotype with a few counts. The chain recombines TRBV6-2 or TRBV6-3 with TRBJ2-5; D gene ambiguous. Deletions cut 2 bases from V and 5 bases from J, with 15 bases between. CDR1 and CDR2 from the germline V gene are MNHEY and SVGEGT. The CDR3 is 15 amino acids. The CDR3 DNA sequence: TGTGCCAGCAGTTACCGGGCCTCAAGAAGGGAGACCCAGTACTTC. Its translation: CASSYRASRRETQYF.

This clonotype has a handful of counts. The rearrangement links TRBV29-1 to TRBJ2-7; TRBD2 might be the D (6 bases). The V end lost 0 bases, the J end lost 5 bases, and 23 bases lay between the germline ends. There are 17 residues in the CDR3. CDR1 is SQVTM, CDR2 ANQGSEA, per germline. DNA for the CDR3: TGCAGCGTTGAAGAATGGGACTCGGCAGGCGGAATTAACGAGCAGTACTTC. Protein product: CSVEEWDSAGGINEQYF.

The table lists this clonotype with a few counts. This chain connects TRBV7-9 to TRBJ2-3; maybe TRBD1 (6 bases). CDR3 length equals 15 residues. Trimming took off 3 bases at V and 0 bases at J, with 10 bases between the two ends. From germline, CDR1 is SEHNR and CDR2 FQNEAQ (reference sequence). CDR3 sequence: CASSFQGSSTDTQYF. The CDR3, as DNA: TGTGCCAGCAGCTTCCAGGGGAGTAGCACAGATACGCAGTATTTT.

The chain has TRBV29-1 and TRBJ2-3; D is undetermined. V lost 6 bases and J 4 bases, leaving 8 bases between the germline ends. Germline CDR1 and CDR2: SQVTM and ANQGSEA. The CDR3 totals 11 residues. In DNA, the CDR3 is TGCAGCGTAATACAGTCAGATACGCAGTATTTT. It translates to CSVIQSDTQYF.

The chain combines TRBV3-1 with TRBJ2-5; D ambiguous. V lost 0 bases and J 4 bases, leaving 15 bases between the germline ends. In germline, CDR1 is LGHDT, CDR2 YNNKEL (reference sequence). The CDR3 covers 16 residues. DNA for the CDR3: TGTGCCAGCAGCCAAGAACATAAGAGCTACGTAGAGACCCAGTACTTC. Its translation: CASSQEHKSYVETQYF.

This clonotype has more than one count but fewer than ten. V and J are TRBV20-1 and TRBJ2-5, with 7 positions matching TRBD2. The end of the DNA aligns better with TRBJ2-1, so the J call may be wrong. The CDR3 consists of 13 residues. Germline values: CDR1 DFQATT, CDR2 SNEGSKA (reference sequence). For the CDR3, the DNA is TGCAGTGCTAGCCGCGGGAGCACCTATGAGCAGTTCTTC. Translated, it gives CSASRGSTYEQFF.

This clonotype turned up a few times. The chain uses TRBV4-1 and TRBJ2-1; TRBD2 agrees at 12 bases. With V trimmed by 8 bases and J by 3 bases, 14 bases remained unmatched. The CDR3 covers 18 residues. Germline V gene sequence: CDR1 MGHRA, CDR2 YSYEKL. As DNA, the CDR3 is TGCGCCAGCTACCCTAGCGGGGGGGCTATACTCTACTACAATGAGCAGTTCTTC. It is translated as CASYPSGGAILYYNEQFF.

Only a few counts were recorded for this clonotype. The chain couples TRBV20-1 to TRBJ1-6; perhaps TRBD1 as D (6 bases). This CDR3 has 15 amino acids. The V end was cut by 6 bases, the J end by 7 bases, with 19 bases between. The germline V gene encodes CDR1 DFQATT and CDR2 SNEGSKA (reference sequence). The CDR3 sequence: CSAPAGAGGNSPLHF. DNA for the CDR3: TGCAGTGCCCCGGCGGGGGCAGGAGGAAATTCACCCCTCCACTTT.

DNA of the CDR3: TGTGCCAGCAGCTTAGGCGGGAGGGGCGCCGAGCAGTACTTC. Translation gives CASSLGGRGAEQYF. This chain links TRBV7-2 with TRBJ2-7; 9 nucleotides line up with TRBD2. The V segment lost 1 base and the J segment 6 bases; nucleotides outside the gene matches: 4. The CDR3 runs to 14 residues. From germline, CDR1 is SGHTA and CDR2 FQGNSA.

This clonotype was detected ten times or more. The chain is built from TRBV7-2 and TRBJ2-7, with D perhaps matching TRBD1 (8 bases). The CDR3 totals 13 residues. The V end lost 5 bases, the J end lost 3 bases, and 11 bases lay between the germline ends. The germline CDR1 and CDR2 sequences are SGHTA and FQGNSA. CDR3 amino acids: CASSTGGGYEQYF. The CDR3 bases are TGTGCCAGCAGCACAGGGGGGGGCTACGAGCAGTACTTC.

This sequence joins TRBV10-3 and TRBJ1-3, with 7 bases aligning to TRBD1. V lost 11 bases and J lost 8; bases outside the gene matches: 18. Germline V gene data show CDR1 as ENHRY and CDR2 as SYGVKD. The CDR3 length is 15 residues. DNA for the CDR3: TGTGCCGTGGATTTTCCGAGACAGGGTTGGGACACCATATATTTT. Its translation is CAVDFPRQGWDTIYF.

This clonotype was counted a few times. This chain joins TRBV5-1 and TRBJ1-1, with D maybe TRBD1 (6 bases). Per the germline V gene, CDR1 is SGHRS and CDR2 is YFSETQ. This CDR3 contains 16 residues. The V end lost 4 bases, the J end lost 1 base, and 17 bases lay between the germline ends. The CDR3 DNA is TGCGCCAGCAGCCTCCCCAGGGGCGAGTCGAACACTGAAGCTTTCTTT. This codes for CASSLPRGESNTEAFF.

This clonotype was observed once. The CDR3 nucleotides are TGTGCCACTACAGGGGTCACAGATACGCAGTATTTT. As protein: CATTGVTDTQYF. The chain uses TRBV10-3 and TRBJ2-3; 7 bases align to TRBD1. The V gene's germline CDR1 is ENHRY and CDR2 SYGVKD. CDR3 length equals 12 residues. V lost 10 bases and J lost 2; bases outside the gene matches: 3.

This clonotype occurred a few times. The CDR3 region has the DNA TGTGCCAGCAGCTCCCCCCGGAGCGGACTCTACACAGATACGCAGTATTTT. Amino acids: CASSSPRSGLYTDTQYF. V and J are TRBV7-2 and TRBJ2-3; a possible D gene is TRBD2 (5 bases). The CDR3 length is 17 residues. The germline CDR1 and CDR2 sequences are SGHTA and FQGNSA. V dropped 4 bases and J dropped 2 bases, with 19 bases sitting between them.

This rearrangement joins TRBV28 to TRBJ1-1; 7 bases map to TRBD1. Germline V gives CDR1 MDHEN, CDR2 SYDVKM. With 2 bases clipped from V and 7 bases from J, the junction kept 7 bases outside the gene matches. The CDR3 covers 14 residues. Here the CDR3 reads CASSLGQAPYEAFF. CDR3 DNA: TGTGCCAGCAGTTTAGGACAGGCGCCTTATGAAGCTTTCTTT.

A remark on this clonotype: Possible read error: a much larger clone is one base away. This chain connects TRBV20-1 to TRBJ2-3; D possibly corresponds to TRBD2 (6 bases). Germline V gene sequence: CDR1 DFQATT, CDR2 SNEGSKA (reference sequence). This CDR3 comprises 14 residues. The chain's CDR3 is CSPRPGTSTDTQYF. CDR3 nucleotide sequence: TGCAGTCCTAGACCCGGGACTAGCACAGATACGCAGTATTTT.